This TCR beta chain was observed in a study of response to subunit inactivated influenza vaccine (dated by TCRdb to 2016 to 2018). Regarding the research as a whole: To follow how T cells responded to a trivalent subunit inactivated influenza vaccine, the researchers relied on deep quantitative profiling of the T cell receptor repertoire.

Broad study findings and their caveats: The authors suggested that each seasonal influenza vaccination may recruit only a limited number of new T cells.

As regards this clonotype: What antigen it recognizes has not been identified. The record has no base qualities; no much larger clone is one base away.

Library generation was performed with RT-PCR. The run used an Illumina HiSeq 2500. In-frame beta chains were kept once TCRdb had trimmed the public reads at Q25 with fastp and called clones with MiXCR. Each entry merges the rows of one CDR3 protein and shows their most common DNA and genes. A total of some 800,000 distinct CDR3 sequences appear in this sample, less than 25% of them only once. The ten largest clones capture roughly a tenth of the sample. From the cysteine up to the phenylalanine, the CDR3 has a length of 15 residues. The kept DNA is CDR3 alone, 45 bases in frame from the first base. According to the germline V gene (reference sequence), CDR1 reads LNHNV and CDR2 reads YYDKDF. V is cut back by 1 base and J by 2 bases, with 3 bases in the junction unmatched.

The clonotype was recovered from a middle-aged man who received an inactivated influenza vaccine. Donor details come from another sample of the same person, matched by shared clones. Specimen: PBMCs from blood, collected 5 days after vaccination. The sequence joins TRBV15 to TRBJ1-2, with TRBD1 matching 8 junction bases. The CDR3 sequence is CATSRVPGGNYGYTF. The DNA reads TGTGCCACCAGCAGAGTTCCAGGGGGCAACTATGGCTACACCTTC.